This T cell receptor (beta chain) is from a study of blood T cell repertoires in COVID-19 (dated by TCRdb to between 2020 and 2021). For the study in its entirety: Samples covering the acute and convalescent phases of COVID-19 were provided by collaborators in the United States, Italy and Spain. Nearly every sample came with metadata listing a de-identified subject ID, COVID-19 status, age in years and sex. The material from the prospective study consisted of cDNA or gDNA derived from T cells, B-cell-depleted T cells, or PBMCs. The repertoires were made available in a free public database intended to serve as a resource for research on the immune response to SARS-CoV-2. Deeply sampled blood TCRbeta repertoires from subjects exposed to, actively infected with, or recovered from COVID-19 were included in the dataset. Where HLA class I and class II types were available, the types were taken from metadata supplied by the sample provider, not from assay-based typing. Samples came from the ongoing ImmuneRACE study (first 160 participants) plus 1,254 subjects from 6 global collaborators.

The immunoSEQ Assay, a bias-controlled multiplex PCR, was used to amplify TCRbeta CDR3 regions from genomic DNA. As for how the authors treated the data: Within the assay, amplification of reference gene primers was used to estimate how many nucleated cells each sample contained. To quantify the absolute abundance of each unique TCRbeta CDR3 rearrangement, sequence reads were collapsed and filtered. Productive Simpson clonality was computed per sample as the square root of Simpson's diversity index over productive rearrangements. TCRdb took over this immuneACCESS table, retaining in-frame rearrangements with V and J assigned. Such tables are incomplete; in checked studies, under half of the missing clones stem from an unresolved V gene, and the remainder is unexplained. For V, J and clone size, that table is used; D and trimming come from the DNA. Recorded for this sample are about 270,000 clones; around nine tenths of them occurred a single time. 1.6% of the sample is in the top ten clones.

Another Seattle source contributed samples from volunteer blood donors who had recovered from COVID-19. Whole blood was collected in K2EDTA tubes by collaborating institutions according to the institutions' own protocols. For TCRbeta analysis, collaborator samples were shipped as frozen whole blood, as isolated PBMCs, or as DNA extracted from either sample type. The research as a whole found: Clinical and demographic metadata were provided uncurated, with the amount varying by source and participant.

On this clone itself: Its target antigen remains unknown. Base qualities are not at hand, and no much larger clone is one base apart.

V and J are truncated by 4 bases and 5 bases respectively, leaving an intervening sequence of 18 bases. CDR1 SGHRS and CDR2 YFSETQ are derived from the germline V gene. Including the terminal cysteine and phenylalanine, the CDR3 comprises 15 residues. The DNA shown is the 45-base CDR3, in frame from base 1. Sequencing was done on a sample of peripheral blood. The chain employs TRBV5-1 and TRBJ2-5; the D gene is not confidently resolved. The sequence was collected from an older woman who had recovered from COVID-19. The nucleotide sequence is TGCGCCAGCAGCGTCGGTCTCTCCCCGCGGGAGACCCAGTACTTC. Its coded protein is CASSVGLSPRETQYF. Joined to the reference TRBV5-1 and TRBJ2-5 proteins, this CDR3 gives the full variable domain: KAGVTQTPRYLIKTRGQQVTLSCSPISGHRSVSWYQQTPGQGLQFLFEYFSETQRNKGNFPGRFSGRQFSNSRSEMNVSTLELGDSALYLCASSVGLSPRETQYFGPGTRLLVL.